A selection of T cell receptor beta chains follows, all from one sample in a study of Ad26.COV2.S vaccination and SARS-CoV-2 variants. The protocol was immunoSEQ multiplex PCR, while the TCRdb copy is restricted to in-frame clones and leaves out a portion. The table has about 400,000 clones, about 89% seen once. The sample consisted of peripheral blood, taken in a trial of Ad26.COV2.S vaccine versus placebo. The origin of the receptors is a person aged 18 to 65 who received the Ad26.COV2.S COVID-19 vaccine or a placebo. CDR3s leave out the opening cysteine and the closing phenylalanine or tryptophan.

TRBV29-1,SVEVAETQY
TRBV2,ASSGQRNTEAF
TRBV18,ASSPPDPQTQY
TRBV3-1/TRBV3-2,ASSQGDYSGEQF
TRBV20-1,SAPDLYGYT
TRBV7-6,ASSLEGAGANVLT
TRBV5-4,ASSFQGHEQY
TRBV28,ASTPGGNQPQH
TRBV11-3,ASSLGALTGSTDTQY
TRBV12-1,ASGSWAGQETQY
TRBV9,ASSVDPSGKTYEQY
TRBV30,AWSRPGILTEAF
TRBV7-3,ASSLGSGNHNEQF
TRBV9,ASSAVGTLANEQF
TRBV9,ASSRQGASYGYT
TRBV27,ASKSGQLTGNSPLH
TRBV11-3,ASSQEDTQY
TRBV11-2,ASSLATGNSPLH
TRBV5-6,ASSPGTSAKETQY
TRBV6-4,ASSPTGVNTGELF
TRBV13,ASSSRGTFQPQH
TRBV15,ATSRRGSKNIQY
TRBV19,ATIRDLDTEAF
TRBV3-1/TRBV3-2,ASSQLGTGNQPQH
TRBV20-1,SAMRDTQY